The present entry profiles one T cell receptor beta chain with its context. This clone was seen only once. The antigen it binds to is not known. No much larger clone exists at a distance of one base, and base qualities are not known. The data belong to a study of T cell responses to AZD1222 COVID-19 vaccine (dated by TCRdb to the early 2020s). Background for the entire study: A total of 233 trial participants underwent TCR sequencing, of whom roughly 210 had received two doses of AZD1222 and roughly 26 had received two doses of the MenACWY control vaccine. Trial participants were enrolled by age into subgroups of 18-55, 56-69 and 70-plus years, and roughly 150, 30 and 60 TCR-sequenced participants, respectively, were included in these subgroups. Results and caveats for the whole study, not just this receptor: Conclusions about previously exposed vaccinees are limited because only six or seven AZD1222 recipients were SARS-CoV-2 seropositive at baseline. Vaccine-associated CD4 TCRs spanned the whole spike protein, with dominant responses in regions 160-218 and 743-854. A significant rise in spike-specific TCR breadth and depth was observed after two AZD1222 doses relative to day 0 and relative to MenACWY recipients. Most participants were white British and females outnumbered males, and the authors suggested that clonal diversity may have been underestimated. In the small 56-69-year group, the increase in depth fell short of significance, most likely because of low power. Epitopes outside the regions mutated in the B.1.351 and B.1.1.7 variants were reportedly recognized by nearly half of the unique spike-specific TCRs. Because no day 14 peak-response samples were available, repertoires were characterized only after the peak T cell response.

Sample time point, as interpreted from the label and publication: about 28 days (+/-7) after the second vaccine dose. AZD1222 recipients with second doses at about 4 weeks or about 12 weeks were pooled, because spike-specific TCR depth and breadth did not differ between schedules. Samples from vaccinated people were obtained from the UK trials COV001 and COV002, which included a single-blind randomized controlled phase 2/3 trial of AZD1222 (ChAdOx1 nCoV-19) in healthy adults. For TCRbeta chain sequencing, PBMC samples were collected from trial participants at day 0 and at day 28 after the second dose. The CDR3 contains 19 residues, cysteine and phenylalanine counted. Just the 57-base CDR3 DNA is kept, in frame starting at base 1. From a lookup of the germline V gene, CDR1 and CDR2 are MNHNS and SASEGT. V sheds 2 bases and J sheds 3 bases, leaving 25 bases between their ends. The CDR3 regions of human TCRbeta chains were subjected to immunosequencing. For the original study's pipeline: TCRs in the repertoires were compared against a reference library of SARS-CoV-2-specific TCRs that had been generated with the MIRA antigen-specificity platform. Breadth meant the fraction of unique TCRs that were SARS-CoV-2-associated, whereas depth meant the fraction of total T cells that were SARS-CoV-2-associated. Using the MIRA data, every spike-specific TCR was mapped to the spike region that the TCR reacted to and assigned to either a CD4 or a CD8 class. Log10-transformed breadth and depth values were compared by one-way ANOVA with Sidak's multiple comparisons tests. Entries here come from immuneACCESS through TCRdb and include only in-frame sequences with V and J called. Some clones fail to appear in such tables; in the studies checked, an unresolved V gene covers under half of the shortfall, and the cause of the remainder is unknown. V and J calls and clone size follow that table, whereas D and trimming were derived from the DNA. The sample data list 100,000 to 120,000 clones, and 85% to 90% of these were observed just once. Clones ranked in the top ten supply about 15% of the sample.

The source is an adult who received the AZD1222 COVID-19 vaccine. This chain is built from TRBV6-1 and TRBJ1-1; tentative D gene TRBD1, with 6 bases matching. The sample was peripheral blood, taken 28 days after the second AZD1222 dose. The base sequence is TGTGCCAGCAGTGAACCCCCCGGCAGGGGTCTTTTAGGCGACACTGAAGCTTTCTTT. Its protein is CASSEPPGRGLLGDTEAFF.